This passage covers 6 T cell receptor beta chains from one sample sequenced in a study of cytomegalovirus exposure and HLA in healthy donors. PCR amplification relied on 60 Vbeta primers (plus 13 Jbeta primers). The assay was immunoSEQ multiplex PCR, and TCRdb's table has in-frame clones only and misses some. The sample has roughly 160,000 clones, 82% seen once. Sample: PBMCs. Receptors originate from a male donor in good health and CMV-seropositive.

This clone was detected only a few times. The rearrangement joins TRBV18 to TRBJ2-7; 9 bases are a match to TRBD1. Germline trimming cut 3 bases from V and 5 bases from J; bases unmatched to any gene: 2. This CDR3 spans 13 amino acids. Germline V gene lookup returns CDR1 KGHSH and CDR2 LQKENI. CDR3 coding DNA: TGTGCCAGCTCACCGGGACAGGGAAACGAGCAGTACTTC. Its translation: CASSPGQGNEQYF. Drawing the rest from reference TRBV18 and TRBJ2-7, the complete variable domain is NAGVMQNPRHLVRRRGQEARLRCSPMKGHSHVYWYRQLPEEGLKFMVYLQKENIIDESGMPKERFSAEFPKEGPSILRIQQVVRGDSAAYFCASSPGQGNEQYFGPGTRLTVT.

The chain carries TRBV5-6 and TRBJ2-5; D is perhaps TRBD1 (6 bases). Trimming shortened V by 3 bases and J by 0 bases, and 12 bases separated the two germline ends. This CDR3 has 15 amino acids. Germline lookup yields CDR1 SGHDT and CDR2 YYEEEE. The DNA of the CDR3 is TGTGCCAGCAGCTCCAACCGGGACAACCAAGAGACCCAGTACTTC. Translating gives CASSSNRDNQETQYF.

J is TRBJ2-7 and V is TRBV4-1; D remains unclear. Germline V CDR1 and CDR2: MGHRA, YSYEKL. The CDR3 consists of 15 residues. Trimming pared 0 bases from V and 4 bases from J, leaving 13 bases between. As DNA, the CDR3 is TGCGCCAGCAGCCAAGATTACTATATAGCTTACGAGCAGTACTTC. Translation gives CASSQDYYIAYEQYF.

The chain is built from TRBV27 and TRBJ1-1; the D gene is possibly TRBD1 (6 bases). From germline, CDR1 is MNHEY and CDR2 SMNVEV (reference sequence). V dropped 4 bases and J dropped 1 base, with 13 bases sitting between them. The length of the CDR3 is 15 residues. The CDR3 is CASSSQGKGNTEAFF. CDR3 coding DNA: TGTGCCAGCAGTTCACAGGGAAAGGGGAACACTGAAGCTTTCTTT.

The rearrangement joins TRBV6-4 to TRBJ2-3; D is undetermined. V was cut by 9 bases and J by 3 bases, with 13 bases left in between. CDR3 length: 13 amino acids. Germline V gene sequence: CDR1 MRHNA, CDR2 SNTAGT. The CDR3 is CARLETETDTQYF. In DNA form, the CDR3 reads TGTGCCAGACTGGAGACTGAAACAGATACGCAGTATTTT.

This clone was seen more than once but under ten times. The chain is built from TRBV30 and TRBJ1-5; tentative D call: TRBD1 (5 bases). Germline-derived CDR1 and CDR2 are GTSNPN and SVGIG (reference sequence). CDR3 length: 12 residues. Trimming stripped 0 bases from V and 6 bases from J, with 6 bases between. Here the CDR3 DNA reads TGTGCCTGGAGTGTAGGGGTTCAGCCCCAGCATTTT. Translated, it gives CAWSVGVQPQHF.